The rows below give T cell receptor beta chains drawn from one sample of a study of blood T cell repertoires in COVID-19. Assay: immunoSEQ multiplex PCR; the TCRdb copy retains only in-frame clones and omits some. The data show 60,000 to 75,000 clones, with about 86% seen just once and 3.5% to 5% held by the top ten. The sequencing input was peripheral blood. These receptors came from a man aged 65 to 79 with active COVID-19. CDR3s include the opening cysteine and the closing phenylalanine or tryptophan. Each record gives: CDR3 length, clone size, V gene, D gene, J gene, CDR3 protein, CDR3 DNA. The D gene is left open where the match is weak. The size field is filled for only some rows; it gives once, few, many or a size class.

>11|.|TRBV11-1|.|TRBJ1-2
CASSPGYGYTF
TGTGCCAGCAGCCCCGGCTATGGCTACACCTTC
>14|.|TRBV28|TRBD2|TRBJ2-5
CASRFGGVQETQYF
TGTGCCAGCAGGTTTGGGGGGGTGCAAGAGACCCAGTACTTC
>13|.|TRBV9|.|TRBJ2-3
CASSPGTSDTQYF
TGTGCCAGCAGCCCCGGGACTTCAGATACGCAGTATTTT
>16|once|TRBV15|TRBD1|TRBJ1-1
CATSPQQGAMNTEAFF
TGTGCCACCAGCCCCCAACAGGGGGCGATGAACACTGAAGCTTTCTTT
>16|.|TRBV7-6|.|TRBJ2-1
CASSFPKLGQANEQFF
TGTGCCAGCAGCTTCCCTAAGTTGGGGCAGGCCAATGAGCAGTTCTTC
>15|.|TRBV20-1|.|TRBJ1-3
CSASWGPSSGNTIYF
TGCAGTGCCAGTTGGGGCCCCAGCTCTGGAAACACCATATATTTT
>15|.|TRBV7-9|TRBD1|TRBJ1-2
CASSSTGGAGYGYTF
TGTGCCAGCAGTTCCACAGGGGGCGCCGGCTATGGCTACACCTTC
>14|.|TRBV7-9|TRBD1|TRBJ2-7
CASILDRDSYEQYF
TGTGCCAGCATCTTGGACAGGGACTCCTACGAGCAGTACTTC
>13|once|TRBV25-1|.|TRBJ2-7
CASSDWGVYEQYF
TGTGCCAGCAGCGATTGGGGGGTCTACGAGCAGTACTTC
>13|.|TRBV27|.|TRBJ1-3
CASRSLSGNTIYF
TGTGCCAGCAGATCCCTCTCTGGAAACACCATATATTTT
>15|few|TRBV19|TRBD1|TRBJ1-4
CASSMPGQVGEKLFF
TGTGCCAGTAGTATGCCCGGACAGGTGGGGGAAAAACTGTTTTTT
>13|.|TRBV7-9|TRBD2|TRBJ2-7
CASSLAAPYEQYF
TGTGCCAGCAGCCTAGCGGCCCCCTACGAGCAGTACTTC
>15|once|TRBV9|TRBD2|TRBJ2-7
CASSVGGGSGYEQYF
TGTGCCAGCAGCGTAGGGGGCGGGAGTGGTTACGAGCAGTACTTC
>15|.|TRBV9|TRBD1|TRBJ1-1
CASSAQQGGRTEAFF
TGTGCCAGCAGCGCGCAACAGGGGGGAAGGACTGAAGCTTTCTTT
>15|.|TRBV19|.|TRBJ1-4
CASSGGGGTNEKLFF
TGTGCCAGTAGTGGGGGGGGAGGAACTAATGAAAAACTGTTTTTT
>15|.|TRBV24-1|.|TRBJ2-3
CATSGSQGNTDTQYF
TGTGCCACCAGTGGTTCCCAGGGGAACACAGATACGCAGTATTTT
>15|.|TRBV19|.|TRBJ1-6
CASTLGGWYNSPLHF
TGTGCCAGCACCCTGGGGGGGTGGTATAATTCACCCCTCCACTTT
>12|.|TRBV7-6|TRBD1|TRBJ1-1
CASSLGTGGAFF
TGTGCCAGCAGCTTAGGGACAGGGGGAGCTTTCTTT
>14|.|TRBV5-6|.|TRBJ2-4
CASSGDLAKNIQYF
TGTGCCAGCAGTGGAGACCTAGCCAAAAACATTCAGTACTTC
>15|.|TRBV23-1|TRBD1|TRBJ2-7
CASSQSGTGPYEQYF
TGCGCCAGCAGTCAATCGGGGACAGGGCCCTACGAGCAGTACTTC
>12|once|TRBV7-9|TRBD1|TRBJ2-7
CASSPTGYEQYF
TGTGCCAGCAGCCCGACAGGGTACGAGCAGTACTTC
>17|once|TRBV5-5|.|TRBJ1-5
CASSPRPDTASNQPQHF
TGTGCCAGCAGCCCCCGTCCGGACACCGCTAGCAATCAGCCCCAGCATTTT
>12|.|TRBV11-2|.|TRBJ2-3
CASSLVGTLQYF
TGTGCCAGCAGCTTAGTCGGGACTCTGCAGTATTTT
>20|.|TRBV18|TRBD2|TRBJ2-5
CASSPAPGLAGGRGQETQYF
TGTGCCAGCTCACCTGCCCCGGGACTAGCGGGAGGACGTGGGCAAGAGACCCAGTACTTC
>12|.|TRBV18|.|TRBJ2-7
CASSPDSYEQYF
TGTGCCAGCTCACCCGACAGCTACGAGCAGTACTTC
>15|.|TRBV4-2|TRBD1|TRBJ1-5
CASSRSTGQNQPQHF
TGTGCCAGCAGCCGCAGCACGGGACAGAATCAGCCCCAGCATTTT
>15|few|TRBV28|TRBD1|TRBJ1-4
CASSFVTGNTEKLFF
TGTGCCAGCAGTTTCGTGACAGGGAACACTGAAAAACTGTTTTTT
>15|.|TRBV5-1|.|TRBJ2-1
CASSPPAGTYNEQFF
TGCGCCAGCAGCCCACCAGCAGGGACCTACAATGAGCAGTTCTTC
>13|.|TRBV7-7|.|TRBJ1-4
CASSPSPGEKLFF
TGTGCTAGCAGCCCGAGCCCGGGGGAAAAACTGTTTTTT
>12|.|TRBV29-1|.|TRBJ2-1
CSVARSGDEQFF
TGCAGCGTTGCAAGGTCGGGGGATGAGCAGTTCTTC
>18|.|TRBV7-3|TRBD2|TRBJ2-1
CASSPHQRTSGSPNEQFF
TGTGCCAGCAGCCCCCACCAGCGGACTAGCGGGAGCCCCAATGAGCAGTTCTTC
>15|.|TRBV7-2|.|TRBJ2-7
CASTQPRQSSYEQYF
TGTGCCAGCACCCAACCCCGACAGTCCTCCTACGAGCAGTACTTC
>12|few|TRBV28|.|TRBJ2-4
CASSLAKNIQYF
TGTGCCTCCTCCCTAGCCAAAAACATTCAGTACTTC
>16|.|TRBV3-1/TRBV3-2|.|TRBJ1-1
CASSHALGLKNTEAFF
TGTGCCAGCAGCCACGCCCTTGGACTCAAGAACACTGAAGCTTTCTTT
>13|.|TRBV28|TRBD2|TRBJ2-3
CASSSGGRDTQYF
TGTGCCAGCAGTTCGGGAGGGCGCGATACGCAGTATTTT
>14|.|TRBV7-3|.|TRBJ2-7
CASSLTRGPYEQYF
TGTGCCAGCAGCTTAACGCGGGGCCCGTACGAGCAGTACTTC